The clone carrying this T cell receptor beta chain was recorded a few times. Antigen specificity is unknown. The CDR3 has 17 amino acids. The V gene's germline CDR1 is SGDLS and CDR2 YYNGEE. The V end lost 6 bases, the J end lost 2 bases, and 22 bases lay between the germline ends. A CD8+CD4-CCR7+CD45RA+ gate was used to sort naive CD8 T cells. TCRdb itself ran the PCR reads through MiXCR, one entry per CDR3 protein. The sample carries around 460,000 distinct CDR3 sequences, 25% recorded once. These data come from a study of molecular identifiers for immune sequencing clone quantification. Across the whole study: Replicate experiments took RNA from around 20,000 or 100,000 naive CD8 cells, divided it five ways and sequenced four.

Overall study findings and caveats: Clonotypes topping 20 RNA copies carried over 99% of effector molecules but under 1% of naive ones. Highly expanded clones may be undercounted when identical TCR molecules share barcodes.

The origin of this receptor is a human donor in good health. Some libraries in this study had Jurkat cell RNA spiked in. J is TRBJ2-3 and V is TRBV9; no clear D gene. Specimen: naive CD8+ T cells from blood, with Jurkat cell RNA spiked in. Subset described: FACS-sorted CD8+CD4-CCR7+CD45RA+ naive T cells. The CDR3 here is CASTHEAEPHHTDTQYF. The CDR3 bases are TGTGCCAGCACCCACGAGGCCGAACCCCACCACACAGATACGCAGTATTTT.